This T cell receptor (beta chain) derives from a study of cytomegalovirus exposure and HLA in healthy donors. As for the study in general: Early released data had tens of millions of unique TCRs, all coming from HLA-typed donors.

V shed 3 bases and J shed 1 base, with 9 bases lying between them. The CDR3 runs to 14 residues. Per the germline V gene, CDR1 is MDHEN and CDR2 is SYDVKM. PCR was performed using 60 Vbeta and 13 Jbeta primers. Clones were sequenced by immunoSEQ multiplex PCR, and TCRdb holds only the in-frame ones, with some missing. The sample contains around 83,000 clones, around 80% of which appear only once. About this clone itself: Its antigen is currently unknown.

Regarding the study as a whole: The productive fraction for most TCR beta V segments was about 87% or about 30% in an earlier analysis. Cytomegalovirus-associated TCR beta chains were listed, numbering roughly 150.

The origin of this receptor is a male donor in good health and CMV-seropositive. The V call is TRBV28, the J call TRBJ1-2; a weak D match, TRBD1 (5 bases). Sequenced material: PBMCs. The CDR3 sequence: CASSFGTYNYGYTF. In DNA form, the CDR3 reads TGTGCCAGCAGTTTCGGGACTTATAACTATGGCTACACCTTC.